Following are 19 T cell receptor beta chains from one sample sequenced in a study of breast tumors, draining lymph nodes, adjacent tissues. TCRdb reanalysed the multiplex PCR reads using MiXCR and keeps one entry per CDR3 protein. Of around 140,000 distinct CDR3 sequences detected, more than 20% appear once; the ten largest clones hold 2.6%. Axillary draining lymph nodes of breast cancer patients supplied the node samples. Sample: axillary lymph node tissue. These receptors all stem from a female donor with breast cancer. Some clones in this sample may be carry-over from other donors' samples.

There are many counts of this clonotype. The CDR3 loop reads CASRRPGQGNTGELFF. CDR3 sequence (DNA): TGTGCCAGCAGAAGACCGGGACAGGGGAACACCGGGGAGCTGTTTTTT. This chain connects TRBV11-2 to TRBJ2-2, with TRBD1 identical over 9 bases. After removal of 6 bases from V and 1 base from J, the junction contained 6 bases not matched to a gene. Germline-derived CDR1 and CDR2 are SGHAT and FQNNGV. The CDR3 length is 16 residues.

This clonotype was observed many times. This sequence joins TRBV7-3 and TRBJ2-2; TRBD1 matches 8 bases. Unmatched junction bases numbered 2, after V lost 5 bases and J lost 0 bases. CDR3 size: 15 residues. Germline V gives CDR1 SGHTA, CDR2 FQGTGA. The CDR3, as DNA: TGTGCCAGCAGCAAGACAGGGGCGAACACCGGGGAGCTGTTTTTT. It specifies CASSKTGANTGELFF.

This clonotype has a count of ten or more. V gene TRBV19 combines with J gene TRBJ2-2; D perhaps matches TRBD2 (5 bases). V was cut by 4 bases and J by 3 bases, with 6 bases left in between. The germline V gene encodes CDR1 LNHDA and CDR2 SQIVND (reference sequence). This CDR3 contains 13 residues. DNA for the CDR3: TGTGCCAGTAGTAAACTAGACACCGGGGAGCTGTTTTTT. Its translation: CASSKLDTGELFF.

This clonotype was recorded at least ten times. The V call is TRBV12-3 or TRBV12-4, the J call TRBJ2-2, with D hard to call. The CDR3 spans 13 residues. V lost 1 base and J 7 bases, leaving 7 bases between the germline ends. The CDR3 sequence is CASSLVAHGELFF. For the CDR3, the DNA is TGTGCCAGCAGTTTAGTAGCTCACGGGGAGCTGTTTTTT.

There are many counts of this clonotype. This chain links TRBV10-1 with TRBJ2-1, with D possibly TRBD1 on 6 matching bases. Germline-derived CDR1 and CDR2 are WNHNN and SYGVQD (reference sequence). The V end was cut by 8 bases, the J end by 0 bases, with 17 bases between. The length of the CDR3 is 16 residues. The CDR3 bases are TGCGCCAGCGGGGCCCGACAGGCTCGCTCCTACAATGAGCAGTTCTTC. This sequence encodes CASGARQARSYNEQFF.

This clonotype was recorded many times. The genes are TRBV24-1 and TRBJ2-1; TRBD2 might be the D (7 bases). V was clipped by 5 bases and J by 3 bases, with 10 bases between them. Germline V gene sequence: CDR1 KGHDR, CDR2 SFDVKD. The CDR3 consists of 14 residues. DNA for the CDR3: TGTGCCACCAGTGGGGGGGGCAGCTACAATGAGCAGTTCTTC. Translated, it gives CATSGGGSYNEQFF.

On this clonotype: One junction end does not reproduce the germline sequence, and a read error may be involved. The chain is built from TRBV20-1 and TRBJ2-1; D perhaps matches TRBD2 (6 bases). The CDR3 is made up of 14 amino acids. Germline CDR1 and CDR2: DFQATT and SNEGSKA (reference sequence). CDR3 loop: CSAREGGAGNEQFF. DNA of the CDR3: TGCAGTGCCAGAGAAGGAGGGGCGGGTAATGAGCAGTTCTTC.

The rearrangement links TRBV7-8 to TRBJ2-7; D is tentatively TRBD1 or TRBD2 (5 bases each). Germline V gene sequence: CDR1 SGHVS, CDR2 FQNEAQ. The CDR3 extends over 14 amino acids. With 6 bases removed from V and 2 bases from J, the gap between germline ends came to 14 bases. CDR3 sequence: CASRPRGVTYEQYF. DNA for the CDR3: TGTGCCAGCAGGCCGAGAGGGGTAACCTACGAGCAGTACTTC.

The table lists this clonotype with many counts. This chain links TRBV12-3 or TRBV12-4 with TRBJ2-7, with D possibly TRBD2 on 6 matching bases. The germline V and J ends were trimmed by 4 bases and 3 bases, with 19 bases remaining between them. The CDR3 sequence is 16 residues long. Here the CDR3 reads CASSYRNAGPNYEQYF. CDR3 DNA: TGTGCCAGCAGTTACAGAAATGCGGGACCAAACTACGAGCAGTACTTC.

This clonotype was seen ten or more times. V is TRBV7-2 and J is TRBJ2-7; the D gene is possibly TRBD2 (7 bases). Germline CDR1 reads SGHTA; CDR2 reads FQGNSA. V was shortened by 0 bases and J by 7 bases, with 13 bases between the two germline ends. The CDR3 has 14 residues. The CDR3 sequence is CASSLAGGAGEQYF. The CDR3 DNA follows: TGTGCCAGCAGCTTAGCGGGGGGGGCTGGGGAGCAGTACTTC.

Only a few counts were recorded for this clonotype. This chain joins TRBV5-6 and TRBJ2-7; perhaps D is TRBD1 or TRBD2 (7 bases each). The V and J ends lost 4 bases and 5 bases respectively, with 16 bases between them. Germline values: CDR1 SGHDT, CDR2 YYEEEE. The CDR3 extends over 14 amino acids. The CDR3 bases are TGTGCCAGCAGCCAGGGGGGGGGCCCCAACGAGCAGTACTTC. Its translation: CASSQGGGPNEQYF.

V usage is TRBV14 and J usage is TRBJ2-3, with TRBD2 identical over 16 bases. Germline CDR1 reads SGHDN; CDR2 reads FVKESK. The CDR3 runs 16 residues. Unmatched junction bases numbered 3, after V lost 4 bases and J lost 5 bases. CDR3 sequence (DNA): TGTGCCAGCAGCCTCGGGACTAGCGGGAGGGGAGATACGCAGTATTTT. Translated, it gives CASSLGTSGRGDTQYF.

In its sample, this clonotype was seen many times. V gene TRBV7-3 combines with J gene TRBJ2-7; weak D call: TRBD1 (5 bases). V was cut by 2 bases and J by 0 bases, with 11 bases left in between. CDR1 and CDR2 (germline): SGHTA, FQGTGA. The CDR3 has 15 residues. The CDR3 sequence is CASSLGADSSYEQYF. The CDR3 DNA is TGTGCCAGCAGCTTAGGGGCCGACAGCTCCTACGAGCAGTACTTC. Full variable domain (missing parts from reference TRBV7-3 and TRBJ2-7): GAGVSQTPSNKVTEKGKYVELRCDPISGHTALYWYRQSLGQGPEFLIYFQGTGAADDSGLPNDRFFAVRPEGSVSTLKIQRTERGDSAVYLCASSLGADSSYEQYFGPGTRLTVT.

The chain combines TRBV20-1 with TRBJ2-5; 7 bases align to TRBD2. Germline-derived CDR1 and CDR2 are DFQATT and SNEGSKA (reference sequence). The CDR3 contains 14 residues. After removal of 6 bases from V and 5 bases from J, the junction contained 12 bases not matched to a gene. This CDR3 is CSAPRTGGLETQYF. The CDR3 DNA reads TGCAGTGCCCCTCGAACGGGAGGCTTGGAGACCCAGTACTTC.

This clonotype was counted ten times or more. V gene TRBV20-1 combines with J gene TRBJ2-3; maybe TRBD2 (6 bases). CDR1 and CDR2 (germline): DFQATT, SNEGSKA (reference sequence). Trimming stripped 1 base from V and 1 base from J, with 6 bases between. This CDR3 comprises 13 residues. The CDR3 spells CSARVAGTDTQYF. The CDR3 DNA reads TGCAGTGCTAGAGTAGCGGGCACAGATACGCAGTATTTT.

Ten or more counts support this clonotype. This sequence joins TRBV28 and TRBJ1-2, with 9 nucleotides matching TRBD1. The CDR3 extends over 13 amino acids. Looked up from germline, CDR1 is MDHEN and CDR2 is SYDVKM. V was pared by 6 bases and J by 4 bases, with 3 bases of the junction left unmatched. The CDR3 sequence is CASREGQGYGYTF. The CDR3 DNA is TGTGCCAGCAGGGAGGGACAGGGCTATGGCTACACCTTC.

The sample holds many counts of this clonotype. The CDR3 loop reads CASSFGQSSNEQFF. In nucleotides, the CDR3 is TGTGCCAGCAGCTTCGGGCAGAGCTCCAATGAGCAGTTCTTC. V and J are TRBV7-3 and TRBJ2-1, with D unresolved. The germline CDR1 and CDR2 sequences are SGHTA and FQGTGA. Trimming removed 3 bases at V and 6 bases at J, with 12 bases between. This CDR3 spans 14 amino acids.

This clonotype was observed at least ten times. The genes are TRBV6-1 and TRBJ2-7; TRBD1 matches 8 bases. This CDR3 has 15 amino acids. The V gene's germline CDR1 is MNHNS and CDR2 SASEGT. J lost 3 bases, V lost 5 bases, and 9 bases had no gene match. The DNA of the CDR3 is TGTGCCAGCAGTCCTTACGGGACAGGACTCTACGAGCAGTACTTC. This translates into CASSPYGTGLYEQYF.

With respect to this clonotype: A much bigger clone sits one base away, suggesting this may be a read error. The chain carries TRBV6-5 and TRBJ1-4; 9 positions agree with TRBD1. Germline-derived CDR1 and CDR2 are MNHEY and SVGAGI. The CDR3 has 14 amino acids. The CDR3 DNA follows: TGTGCCAGCAGGTCCGGGACAGGGAGTGAAGAACTGTTTTTT. Its protein is CASRSGTGSEELFF.